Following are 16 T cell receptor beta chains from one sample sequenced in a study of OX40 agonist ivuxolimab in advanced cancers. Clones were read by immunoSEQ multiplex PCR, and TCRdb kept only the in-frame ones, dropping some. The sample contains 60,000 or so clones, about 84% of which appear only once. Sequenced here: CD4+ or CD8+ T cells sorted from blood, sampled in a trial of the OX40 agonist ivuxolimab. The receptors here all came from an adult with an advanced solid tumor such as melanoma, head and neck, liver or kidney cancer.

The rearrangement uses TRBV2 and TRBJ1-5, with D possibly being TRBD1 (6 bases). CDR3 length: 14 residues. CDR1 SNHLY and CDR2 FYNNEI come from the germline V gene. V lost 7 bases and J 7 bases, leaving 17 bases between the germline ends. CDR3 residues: CASTAQGSEQPQHF. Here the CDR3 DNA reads TGTGCCAGCACTGCACAGGGCTCGGAACAGCCCCAGCATTTT.

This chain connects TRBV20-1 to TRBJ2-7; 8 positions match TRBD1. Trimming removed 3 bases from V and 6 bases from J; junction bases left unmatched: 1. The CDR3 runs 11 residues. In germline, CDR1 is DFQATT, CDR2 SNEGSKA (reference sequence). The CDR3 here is CSARTGVEQYF. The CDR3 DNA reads TGCAGTGCTAGGACAGGGGTCGAGCAGTACTTC.

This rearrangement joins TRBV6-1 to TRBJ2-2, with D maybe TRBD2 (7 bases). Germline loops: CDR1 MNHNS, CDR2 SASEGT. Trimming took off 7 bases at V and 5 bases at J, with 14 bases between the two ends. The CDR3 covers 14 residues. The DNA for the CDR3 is TGTGCCAGCAACCGGGGGGCAAATACCGGGGAGCTGTTTTTT. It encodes CASNRGANTGELFF.

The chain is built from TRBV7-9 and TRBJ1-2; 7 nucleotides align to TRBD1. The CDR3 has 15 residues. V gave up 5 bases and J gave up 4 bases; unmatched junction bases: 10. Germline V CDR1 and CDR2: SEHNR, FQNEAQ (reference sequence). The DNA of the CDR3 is TGTGCCAGCAGCGCAACAGGGGCTTTCGCCTATGGCTACACCTTC. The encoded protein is CASSATGAFAYGYTF. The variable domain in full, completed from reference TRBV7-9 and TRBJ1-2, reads DTGVSQNPRHKITKRGQNVTFRCDPISEHNRLYWYRQTLGQGPEFLTYFQNEAQLEKSRLLSDRFSAERPKGSFSTLEIQRTEQGDSAMYLCASSATGAFAYGYTFGSGTRLTVV.

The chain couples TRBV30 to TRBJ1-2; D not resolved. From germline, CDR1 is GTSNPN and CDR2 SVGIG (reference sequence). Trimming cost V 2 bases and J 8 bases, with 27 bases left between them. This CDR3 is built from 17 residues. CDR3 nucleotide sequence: TGTGCCTGGAGTACTCCGGTGGGAGAGTCGGCCCGAAGGGGCTACACCTTC. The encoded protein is CAWSTPVGESARRGYTF.

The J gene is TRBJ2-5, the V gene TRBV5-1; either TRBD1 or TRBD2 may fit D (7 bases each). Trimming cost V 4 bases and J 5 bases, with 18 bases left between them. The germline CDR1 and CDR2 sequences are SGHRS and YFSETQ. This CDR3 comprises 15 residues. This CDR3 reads CASSPPGGGEETQYF. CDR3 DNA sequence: TGCGCCAGCAGCCCCCCAGGGGGGGGAGAGGAGACCCAGTACTTC.

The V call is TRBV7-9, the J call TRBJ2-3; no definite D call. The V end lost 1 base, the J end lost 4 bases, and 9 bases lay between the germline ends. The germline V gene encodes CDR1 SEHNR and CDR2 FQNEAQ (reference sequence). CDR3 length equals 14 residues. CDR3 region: CASSLGRQADTQYF. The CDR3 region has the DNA TGTGCCAGCAGCTTAGGTAGGCAGGCAGATACGCAGTATTTT.

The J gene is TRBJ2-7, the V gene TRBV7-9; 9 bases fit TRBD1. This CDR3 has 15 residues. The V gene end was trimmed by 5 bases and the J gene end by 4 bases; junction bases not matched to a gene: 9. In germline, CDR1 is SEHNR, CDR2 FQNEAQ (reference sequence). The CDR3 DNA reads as TGTGCCAGCAGCCTAGGGACAGGGAAAACTTACGAGCAGTACTTC. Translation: CASSLGTGKTYEQYF.

The CDR3 sequence: CAWSAGLGTDTQYF. The DNA for the CDR3 is TGTGCCTGGAGTGCGGGACTGGGCACAGATACGCAGTATTTT. V usage is TRBV30 and J usage is TRBJ2-3; the D gene is possibly TRBD2 (6 bases). With 1 base removed from V and 1 base from J, the gap between germline ends came to 9 bases. The CDR3 runs to 14 residues. Germline V gene sequence: CDR1 GTSNPN, CDR2 SVGIG (reference sequence).

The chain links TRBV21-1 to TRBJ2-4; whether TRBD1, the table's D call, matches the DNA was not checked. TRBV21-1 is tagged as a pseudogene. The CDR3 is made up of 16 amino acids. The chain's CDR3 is CASSLDRVNSKNIQYF. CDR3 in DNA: TGTGCCAGCTCCCTCGACAGGGTCAATTCGAAAAACATTCAGTACTTC.

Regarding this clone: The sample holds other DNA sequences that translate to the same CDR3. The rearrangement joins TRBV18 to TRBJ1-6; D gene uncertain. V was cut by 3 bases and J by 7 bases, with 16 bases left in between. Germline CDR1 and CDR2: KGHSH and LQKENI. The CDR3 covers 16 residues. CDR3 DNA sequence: TGTGCCAGCTCACCGGAGGTAGGACTCGGAAATTCACCCCTCCACTTT. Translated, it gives CASSPEVGLGNSPLHF.

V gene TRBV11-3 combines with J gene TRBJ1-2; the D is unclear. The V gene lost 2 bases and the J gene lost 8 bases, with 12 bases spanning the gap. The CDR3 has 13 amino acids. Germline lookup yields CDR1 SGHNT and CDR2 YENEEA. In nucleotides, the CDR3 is TGTGCCAGCAGCTTAAGATCTGGAGGAGGCTACACCTTC. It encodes CASSLRSGGGYTF.

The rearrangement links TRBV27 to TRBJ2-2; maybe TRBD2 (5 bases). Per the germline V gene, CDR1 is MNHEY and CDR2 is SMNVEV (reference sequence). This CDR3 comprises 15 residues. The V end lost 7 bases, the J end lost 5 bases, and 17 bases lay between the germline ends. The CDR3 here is CASTKDLGLTGELFF. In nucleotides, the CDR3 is TGTGCCAGCACCAAGGACTTAGGGTTGACCGGGGAGCTGTTTTTT.

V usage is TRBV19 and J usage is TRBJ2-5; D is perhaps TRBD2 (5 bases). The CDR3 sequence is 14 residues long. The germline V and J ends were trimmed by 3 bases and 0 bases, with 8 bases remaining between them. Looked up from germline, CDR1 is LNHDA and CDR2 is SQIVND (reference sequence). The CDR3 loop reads CASSIGMYQETQYF. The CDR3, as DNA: TGTGCCAGTAGTATCGGGATGTACCAAGAGACCCAGTACTTC.

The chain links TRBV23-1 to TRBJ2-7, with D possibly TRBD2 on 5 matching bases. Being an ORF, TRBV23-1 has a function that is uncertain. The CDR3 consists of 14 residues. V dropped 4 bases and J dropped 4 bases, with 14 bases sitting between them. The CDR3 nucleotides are TGCGCCAGCAGTCGTGAGCGGAGGACTTACGAGCAGTACTTC. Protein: CASSRERRTYEQYF.

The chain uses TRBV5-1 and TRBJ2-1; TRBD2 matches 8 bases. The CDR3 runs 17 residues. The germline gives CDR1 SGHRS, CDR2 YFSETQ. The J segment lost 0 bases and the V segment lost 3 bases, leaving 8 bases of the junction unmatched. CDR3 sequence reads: CASSSAPGTSSYNEQFF. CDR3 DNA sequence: TGCGCCAGCAGCTCCGCTCCCGGGACTAGCTCCTACAATGAGCAGTTCTTC.